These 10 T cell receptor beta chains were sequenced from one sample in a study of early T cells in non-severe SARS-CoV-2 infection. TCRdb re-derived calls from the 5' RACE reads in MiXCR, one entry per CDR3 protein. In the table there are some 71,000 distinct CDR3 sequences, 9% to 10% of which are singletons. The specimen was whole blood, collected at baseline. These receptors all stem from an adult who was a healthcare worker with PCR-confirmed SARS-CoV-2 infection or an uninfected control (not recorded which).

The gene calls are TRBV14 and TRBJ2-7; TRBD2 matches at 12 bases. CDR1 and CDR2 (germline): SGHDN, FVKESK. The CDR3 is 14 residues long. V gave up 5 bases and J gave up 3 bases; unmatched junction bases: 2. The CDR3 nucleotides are TGTGCCAGCAGCGGACTAGCGGGAAACTACGAGCAGTACTTC. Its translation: CASSGLAGNYEQYF.

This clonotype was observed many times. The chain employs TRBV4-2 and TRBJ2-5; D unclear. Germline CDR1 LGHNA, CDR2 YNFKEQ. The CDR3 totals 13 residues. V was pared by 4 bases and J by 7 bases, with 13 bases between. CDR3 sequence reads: CASSLPGVRTQYF. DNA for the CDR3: TGTGCCAGCAGCCTACCCGGCGTGCGGACCCAGTACTTC.

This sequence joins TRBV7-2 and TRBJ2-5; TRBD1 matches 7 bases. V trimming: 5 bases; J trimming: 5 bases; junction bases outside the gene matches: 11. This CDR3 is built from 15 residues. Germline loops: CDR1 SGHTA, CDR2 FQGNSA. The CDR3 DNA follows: TGTGCCAGCAGCCAAGGGGGACAGAATAGGGAGACCCAGTACTTC. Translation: CASSQGGQNRETQYF.

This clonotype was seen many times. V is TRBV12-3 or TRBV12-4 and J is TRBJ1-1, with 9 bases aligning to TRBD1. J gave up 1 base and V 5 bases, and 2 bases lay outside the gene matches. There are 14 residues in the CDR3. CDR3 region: CASSLGQGNTEAFF. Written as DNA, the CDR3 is TGTGCCAGCAGTCTGGGACAGGGGAACACTGAAGCTTTCTTT.

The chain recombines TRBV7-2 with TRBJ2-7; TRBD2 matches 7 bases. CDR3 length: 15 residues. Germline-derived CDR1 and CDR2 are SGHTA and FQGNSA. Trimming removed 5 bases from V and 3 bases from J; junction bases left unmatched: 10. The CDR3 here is CASSPRTSSYYEQYF. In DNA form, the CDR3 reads TGTGCCAGCAGCCCCCGGACTAGTTCTTACTACGAGCAGTACTTC.

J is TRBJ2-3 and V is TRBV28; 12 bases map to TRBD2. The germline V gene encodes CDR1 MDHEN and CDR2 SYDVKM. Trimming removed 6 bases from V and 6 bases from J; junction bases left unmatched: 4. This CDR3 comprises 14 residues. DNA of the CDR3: TGTGCCAGCAGCTCTAGCGGGAGGGGGGATACGCAGTATTTT. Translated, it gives CASSSSGRGDTQYF.

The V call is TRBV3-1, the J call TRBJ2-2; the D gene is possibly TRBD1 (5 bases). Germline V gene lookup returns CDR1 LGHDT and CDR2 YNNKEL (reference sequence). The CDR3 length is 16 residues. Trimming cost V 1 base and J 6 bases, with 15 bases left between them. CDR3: CASSQVLVGVAGELFF. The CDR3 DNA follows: TGTGCCAGCAGCCAAGTCCTCGTAGGGGTTGCCGGGGAGCTGTTTTTT.

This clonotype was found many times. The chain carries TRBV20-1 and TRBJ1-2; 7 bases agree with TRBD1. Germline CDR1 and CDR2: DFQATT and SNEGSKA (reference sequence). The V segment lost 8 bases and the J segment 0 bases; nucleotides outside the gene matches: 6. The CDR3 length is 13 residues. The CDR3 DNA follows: TGCAGTCCAGCCCAGGGGGCTAACTATGGCTACACCTTC. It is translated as CSPAQGANYGYTF.

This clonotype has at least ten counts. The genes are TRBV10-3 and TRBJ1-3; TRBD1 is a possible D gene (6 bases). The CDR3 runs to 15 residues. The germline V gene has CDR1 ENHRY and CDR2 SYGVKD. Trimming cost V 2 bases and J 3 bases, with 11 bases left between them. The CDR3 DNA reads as TGTGCCATCAGTGAGGCTCAGGGGATTGGAAACACCATATATTTT. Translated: CAISEAQGIGNTIYF.

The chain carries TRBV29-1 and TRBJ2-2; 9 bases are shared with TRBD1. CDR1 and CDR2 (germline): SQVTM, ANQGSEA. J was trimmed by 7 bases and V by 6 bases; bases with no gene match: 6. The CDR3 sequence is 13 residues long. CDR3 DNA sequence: TGCAGCGTAATACAGGGGGCTGGCGGGGAGCTGTTTTTT. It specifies CSVIQGAGGELFF.